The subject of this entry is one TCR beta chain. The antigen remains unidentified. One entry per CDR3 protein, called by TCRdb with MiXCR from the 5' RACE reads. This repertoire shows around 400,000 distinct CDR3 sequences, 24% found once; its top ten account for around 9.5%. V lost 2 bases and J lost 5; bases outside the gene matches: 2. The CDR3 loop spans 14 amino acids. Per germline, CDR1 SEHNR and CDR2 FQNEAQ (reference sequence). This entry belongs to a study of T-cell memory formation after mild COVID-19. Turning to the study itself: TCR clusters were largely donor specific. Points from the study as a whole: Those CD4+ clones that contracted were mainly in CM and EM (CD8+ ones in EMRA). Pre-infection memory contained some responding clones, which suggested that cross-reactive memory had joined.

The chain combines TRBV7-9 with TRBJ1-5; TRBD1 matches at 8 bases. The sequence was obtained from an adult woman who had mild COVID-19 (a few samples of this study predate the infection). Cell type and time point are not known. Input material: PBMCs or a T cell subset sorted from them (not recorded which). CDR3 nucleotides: TGTGCCAGCAGCTTAACAGGGGGTGATCAGCCCCAGCATTTT. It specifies CASSLTGGDQPQHF. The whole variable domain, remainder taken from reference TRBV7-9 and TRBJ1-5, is DTGVSQNPRHKITKRGQNVTFRCDPISEHNRLYWYRQTLGQGPEFLTYFQNEAQLEKSRLLSDRFSAERPKGSFSTLEIQRTEQGDSAMYLCASSLTGGDQPQHFGDGTRLSIL.